This passage covers 13 T cell receptor beta chains from one sample sequenced in a study of shared clonotypes between healthy human individuals (dated by TCRdb to about 2020). Library construction relied on the immunoSEQ multiplex PCR assay. Entries here come from immuneACCESS through TCRdb and include only in-frame sequences with V and J called. Some clones fail to appear in such tables; in the studies checked, an unresolved V gene covers under half of the shortfall, and the cause of the remainder is unknown. In this sample the table shows roughly 500,000 clones, 60% to 85% of which occur a single time. The ten top clones hold 10% to 15% of the sample. Input material: PBMCs. These receptors all stem from a woman in her forties in good health. Some clones in this sample may be carry-over from other donors' samples.

V usage is TRBV7-8 and J usage is TRBJ2-3, with D hard to call. The V gene lost 1 base and the J gene lost 1 base, with 12 bases spanning the gap. The length of the CDR3 is 16 residues. CDR1 is SGHVS, CDR2 FQNEAQ, per germline. The CDR3 nucleotides read TGTGCCAGCAGCTTAGTTAGCATTCGCCGCACAGATACGCAGTATTTT. It yields the protein CASSLVSIRRTDTQYF.

The V gene is TRBV2, the J gene TRBJ2-6, with 7 bases fitting TRBD2. This CDR3 comprises 14 residues. CDR1 is SNHLY, CDR2 FYNNEI, per germline. Trimming at V came to 8 bases and at J to 4 bases, leaving 5 bases not matched to a gene. CDR3 DNA: TGTGCCAGCGTGGGGGGGTACGGGGCCAACGTCCTGACTTTC. Translated: CASVGGYGANVLTF.

V usage is TRBV29-1 and J usage is TRBJ1-2; 11 bases line up with TRBD1. The CDR3 covers 13 residues. V lost 6 bases to trimming and J lost 5 bases; unmatched junction nucleotides: 5. CDR1 and CDR2 from the germline V gene are SQVTM and ANQGSEA. The CDR3 is CSVGTGGVYGYTF. Written as DNA, the CDR3 is TGCAGCGTCGGGACAGGGGGGGTGTATGGCTACACCTTC.

The chain employs TRBV7-9 and TRBJ2-7; tentatively, D is TRBD1 (6 bases). Germline V CDR1 and CDR2: SEHNR, FQNEAQ (reference sequence). V lost 3 bases and J lost 7, with 10 bases in between. The CDR3 has 12 residues. In nucleotides, the CDR3 is TGTGCCAGCAGCTTGGGGACAAAAGAGCAGTACTTC. Protein: CASSLGTKEQYF.

The sample holds one count of this clone. The rearrangement joins TRBV19 to TRBJ1-4; D may be TRBD1 (6 bases). The CDR3 sequence is 14 residues long. The V and J ends lost 8 bases and 3 bases respectively, with 13 bases between them. Germline CDR1 reads LNHDA; CDR2 reads SQIVND (reference sequence). CDR3 sequence: CASGVQGANEKLFF. For the CDR3, the DNA is TGTGCCAGTGGGGTACAGGGCGCTAATGAAAAACTGTTTTTT.

Comments on this clone: This may be a read error, as it is one base from a much larger clone. The sample has other DNA sequences that encode this CDR3 too. J is TRBJ2-3 and V is TRBV6-4; TRBD1 matches 8 bases. The CDR3 extends over 16 amino acids. V lost 0 bases to trimming and J lost 3 bases; unmatched junction nucleotides: 5. Germline assignment: CDR1 MRHNA and CDR2 SNTAGT. The CDR3 is CASSDSTGGGTDTQYF. In DNA form, the CDR3 reads TGTGCCAGCAGTGACTCAACAGGGGGTGGAACAGATACGCAGTATTTT.

CDR3: CASSLTGTPGTGELFF. CDR3 sequence (DNA): TGTGCCAGCAGCTTAACGGGGACCCCGGGCACCGGGGAGCTGTTTTTT. The chain links TRBV7-3 to TRBJ2-2; D may correspond to TRBD1 or TRBD2 (5 bases each). Trimming removed 0 bases from V and 4 bases from J, with 12 bases in between. Germline loops: CDR1 SGHTA, CDR2 FQGTGA. This CDR3 contains 16 residues.

The chain combines TRBV5-1 with TRBJ2-7; 14 nucleotides agree with TRBD2. CDR1 is SGHRS, CDR2 YFSETQ, per germline. The V and J ends lost 2 bases and 2 bases, in that order; junction bases with no gene match: 6. The length of the CDR3 is 17 residues. Here the CDR3 DNA reads TGCGCCAGCAGCTTCCTAGGACTAGCGGGAGGAGCCTACGAGCAGTACTTC. Protein: CASSFLGLAGGAYEQYF.

This clone came up a few times. This chain connects TRBV9 to TRBJ1-2, with 8 bases identical to TRBD1. Germline lookup yields CDR1 SGDLS and CDR2 YYNGEE. With 4 bases clipped from V and 4 bases from J, the junction kept 6 bases outside the gene matches. The CDR3 spans 14 residues. The CDR3 is CASSLGTGSYGYTF. The CDR3 nucleotides read TGTGCCAGCAGCCTTGGGACAGGATCCTATGGCTACACCTTC.

This chain connects TRBV19 to TRBJ2-1; D might be TRBD1 (5 bases). The CDR3 length is 15 residues. V shed 2 bases and J shed 7 bases, with 15 bases lying between them. Germline loops: CDR1 LNHDA, CDR2 SQIVND (reference sequence). This CDR3 reads CASSIRRAKGNEQFF. Here the CDR3 DNA reads TGTGCCAGTAGTATAAGGAGAGCAAAGGGGAATGAGCAGTTCTTC.

This clone has just a few counts. This chain joins TRBV6-5 and TRBJ1-1; D is unclear. Germline CDR1 MNHEY, CDR2 SVGAGI. The V end was cut by 0 bases, the J end by 5 bases, with 13 bases between. This CDR3 is built from 15 residues. The CDR3 loop reads CASSYSLLLGTEAFF. The CDR3 coding sequence is TGTGCCAGCAGTTACTCCCTCCTACTAGGGACTGAAGCTTTCTTT.

V and J are TRBV7-9 and TRBJ1-6, with 10 bases aligning to TRBD1. CDR3 length: 14 residues. Unmatched junction bases numbered 9, after V lost 5 bases and J lost 14 bases. The V gene's germline CDR1 is SEHNR and CDR2 FQNEAQ (reference sequence). CDR3 residues: CASSQGTGDLTLHF. The DNA of the CDR3 is TGTGCCAGCAGCCAAGGGACAGGGGACCTCACCCTCCACTTT.

The V and J genes are TRBV2 and TRBJ2-1; TRBD2 might be the D (6 bases). The germline V gene has CDR1 SNHLY and CDR2 FYNNEI. There are 14 residues in the CDR3. The V gene lost 6 bases and the J gene lost 12 bases, with 21 bases spanning the gap. The CDR3 loop reads CASRRATAGSAQFF. The CDR3 DNA sequence: TGTGCCAGCAGACGAGCGACCGCGGGGTCGGCGCAGTTCTTC.